In this sample, the clone carrying this TCR beta chain turned up a few times. Its target is not known. Tagging with unique molecular identifiers was applied to individual cDNA molecules. TCRdb fed the 5' RACE reads into MiXCR, producing one record per CDR3 protein. Of 55,000 to 70,000 distinct CDR3 sequences listed, over 9% are singletons. The data derive from a study of early T cells in non-severe SARS-CoV-2 infection. Study-wide background: The study sequenced bulk RNA from unsorted whole blood, with chains unpaired.

Study results and limitations: Reliance on VDJdb matching favored anti-spike CD8 responses; private and CD4 specificities were missed.

The CDR3 is made up of 16 amino acids. The V and J ends lost 1 base and 0 bases respectively, with 10 bases between them. Germline CDR1 and CDR2: DFQATT and SNEGSKA (reference sequence). The V and J genes are TRBV20-1 and TRBJ1-6; the D gene is possibly TRBD1 (6 bases). The sequence came from an adult who was a healthcare worker with PCR-confirmed SARS-CoV-2 infection or an uninfected control (not recorded which). The sample comprised whole blood. DNA for the CDR3: TGCAGTGCTAGAGGAGGGGGGAGCTCCTATAATTCACCCCTCCACTTT. Protein: CSARGGGSSYNSPLHF.